The 2 T cell receptor beta chains below all came from one sample that was sequenced in a study of T cell responses to AZD1222 COVID-19 vaccine. Sequencing used immunoSEQ multiplex PCR; TCRdb keeps in-frame clones, though not all of them. Among 56,000 or so clones, approximately 80% were seen once, and the ten largest hold 4.5% to 5%. The material sequenced was peripheral blood, taken 28 days after the second AZD1222 dose. Receptors originate from an adult who received the AZD1222 COVID-19 vaccine.

The gene calls are TRBV6-2 or TRBV6-3 and TRBJ1-5, with D tentatively TRBD1 (6 bases). CDR3 length equals 14 residues. Per the germline V gene, CDR1 is MNHEY and CDR2 is SVGEGT. Deletions cut 2 bases from V and 4 bases from J, with 9 bases between. CDR3: CASSYAQGNQPQHF. The CDR3 nucleotides read TGTGCCAGCAGTTACGCGCAGGGGAATCAGCCCCAGCATTTT.

This chain links TRBV5-1 with TRBJ1-6; the D gene is possibly TRBD1 (6 bases). This CDR3 spans 16 amino acids. V was clipped by 4 bases and J by 7 bases, with 18 bases between them. The germline gives CDR1 SGHRS, CDR2 YFSETQ. CDR3 bases: TGCGCCAGCAGCGGTCCGGGGGGGGCGAACAATTCACCCCTCCACTTT. It codes for CASSGPGGANNSPLHF.